Below are 9 T cell receptor beta chains sequenced from a single sample in a study of technical replicates of blood from a few donors. Repertoires were generated with immunoSEQ multiplex PCR, while TCRdb's copy carries only in-frame clones and drops some. This table holds more than 45,000 clones, 91% found once. Sequencing used PBMCs. The receptors were sampled from a human donor in good health. Some clones in this sample may be carry-over from other donors' samples.

V is TRBV20-1 and J is TRBJ2-5, with a tentative D call TRBD2 (5 bases). CDR3 length equals 11 residues. CDR1 and CDR2 from the germline V gene are DFQATT and SNEGSKA (reference sequence). With 7 bases removed from V and 5 bases from J, the gap between germline ends came to 11 bases. In nucleotides, the CDR3 is TGCAGTGTTAGCCGCGGGGAGACCCAGTACTTC. Translating it yields CSVSRGETQYF.

This rearrangement joins TRBV19 to TRBJ2-2; D possibly corresponds to TRBD2 (6 bases). The CDR3 sequence is 14 residues long. V shed 6 bases and J shed 5 bases, with 13 bases lying between them. Germline V gene sequence: CDR1 LNHDA, CDR2 SQIVND (reference sequence). CDR3 coding DNA: TGTGCCAGTAGCGTCGACCGGGGGACCGGGGAGCTGTTTTTT. Translation: CASSVDRGTGELFF.

The J gene is TRBJ2-3, the V gene TRBV4-2; D perhaps matches TRBD2 (6 bases). V lost 1 base and J lost 4, with 12 bases in between. The CDR3 totals 15 residues. Germline CDR1 and CDR2: LGHNA and YNFKEQ. CDR3 coding DNA: TGTGCCAGCAGCCAAGTCGCGGGAAGCTCAGATACGCAGTATTTT. Encoded protein: CASSQVAGSSDTQYF.

V and J are TRBV7-2 and TRBJ2-5; D gene uncertain. The CDR3 has 14 amino acids. The V gene's germline CDR1 is SGHTA and CDR2 FQGNSA. V was trimmed by 1 base and J by 0 bases, leaving 6 bases between them. The CDR3 nucleotides are TGTGCCAGCAGCTTAGGCGGCTACCAAGAGACCCAGTACTTC. It specifies CASSLGGYQETQYF.

The chain carries TRBV5-1 and TRBJ1-6, with 7 bases lining up with TRBD1. Germline CDR1 reads SGHRS; CDR2 reads YFSETQ. The CDR3 extends over 14 amino acids. V lost 4 bases, J lost 7 bases, and 5 bases stayed unmatched. CDR3: CASSPDRPNSPLHF. The CDR3 DNA reads as TGCGCCAGCAGCCCGGACAGGCCGAATTCACCCCTCCACTTT.

This clone was recorded once. The chain links TRBV6-6 to TRBJ1-2; possible D gene TRBD1, 5 bases. Trimming left V 3 bases short and J 6 bases short, with 14 bases between. CDR1 and CDR2 from the germline V gene are MNHNY and SVGAGI (reference sequence). The CDR3 runs to 14 residues. This CDR3 is CASSYPGSPDGYTF. CDR3 nucleotides: TGTGCCAGCAGTTATCCAGGGTCCCCGGATGGCTACACCTTC.

The gene calls are TRBV9 and TRBJ2-7; perhaps TRBD2 as D (5 bases). The CDR3 is 15 amino acids. Per germline, CDR1 SGDLS and CDR2 YYNGEE. The V gene lost 0 bases and the J gene lost 2 bases, with 12 bases spanning the gap. This CDR3 is CASSVGEGSTYEQYF. For the CDR3, the DNA is TGTGCCAGCAGCGTAGGCGAAGGGAGCACCTACGAGCAGTACTTC.

The CDR3 DNA is TGTGCCAGCGGTCAACAGGGGGCGCGGTCTGGAAACACCATATATTTT. This gives the protein CASGQQGARSGNTIYF. V is TRBV2 and J is TRBJ1-3; 9 bases match TRBD1. Germline V gives CDR1 SNHLY, CDR2 FYNNEI. Unmatched junction bases numbered 9, after V lost 8 bases and J lost 1 base. This CDR3 contains 16 residues.

The chain combines TRBV25-1 with TRBJ1-1; tentative D call: TRBD1 (5 bases). V was cut by 10 bases and J by 6 bases, with 24 bases left in between. This CDR3 comprises 15 residues. The germline V gene has CDR1 MGHDK and CDR2 SYGVNS. DNA of the CDR3: TGTGCCACCACACACCCTTCCAGGGATGAAGCTGAAGCTTTCTTT. Residues: CATTHPSRDEAEAFF.